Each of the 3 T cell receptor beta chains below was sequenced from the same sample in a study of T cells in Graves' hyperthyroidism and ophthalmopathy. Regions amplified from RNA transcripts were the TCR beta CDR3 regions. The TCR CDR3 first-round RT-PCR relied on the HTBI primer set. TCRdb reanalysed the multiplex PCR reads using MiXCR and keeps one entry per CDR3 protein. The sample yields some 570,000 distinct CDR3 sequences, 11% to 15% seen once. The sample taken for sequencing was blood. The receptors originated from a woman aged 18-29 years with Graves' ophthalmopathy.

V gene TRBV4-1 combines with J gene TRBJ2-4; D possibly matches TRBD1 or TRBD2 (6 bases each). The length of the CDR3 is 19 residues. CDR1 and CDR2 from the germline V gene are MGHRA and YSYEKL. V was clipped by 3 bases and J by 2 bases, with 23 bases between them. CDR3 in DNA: TGCGCCAGCAGCCAGGCATGGCGGGGCACAGGGTCATCCAAAAACATTCAGTACTTC. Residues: CASSQAWRGTGSSKNIQYF.

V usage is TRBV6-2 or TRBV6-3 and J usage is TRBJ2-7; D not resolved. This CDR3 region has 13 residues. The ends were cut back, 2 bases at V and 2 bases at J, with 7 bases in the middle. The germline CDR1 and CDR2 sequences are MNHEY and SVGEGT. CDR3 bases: TGTGCCAGCAGTTACGCTCCAGCCTACGAGCAGTACTTC. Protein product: CASSYAPAYEQYF.

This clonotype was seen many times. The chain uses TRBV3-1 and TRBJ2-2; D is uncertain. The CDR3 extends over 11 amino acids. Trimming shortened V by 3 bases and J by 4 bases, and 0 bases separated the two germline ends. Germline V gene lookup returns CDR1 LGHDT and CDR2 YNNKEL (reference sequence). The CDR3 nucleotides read TGTGCCAGCAGCCACACCGGGGAGCTGTTTTTT. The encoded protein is CASSHTGELFF.